This record covers a single T cell receptor beta chain. The data belong to a study of blood T cell repertoires in COVID-19. Background on the study: The cDNA or gDNA used as material had been derived from T cells, B-cell-depleted T cells, or PBMCs.

Methods used by the authors: The authors estimated nucleated cell counts from reference gene primer amplification. TCRdb's table, derived via immunoSEQ multiplex PCR, lists solely in-frame clones and lacks some. Clone size and the V and J calls come from that table; the DNA yielded D and trimming. The data show some 220,000 clones, with 80% seen just once and about 13% held by the top ten. CDR1 and CDR2 from the germline V gene are MNHEY and SMNVEV (reference sequence). J gave up 4 bases and V 11 bases, and 4 bases lay outside the gene matches. CDR3 size: 11 residues. The receptor was derived from a human donor in a cohort sampled during active COVID-19. V is TRBV27 and J is TRBJ1-2; 7 nucleotides match TRBD1. Sequences were obtained from peripheral blood. The CDR3 DNA reads TGTGCCTCCTCAGGGGGCTATGGCTACACCTTC. It translates to CASSGGYGYTF.